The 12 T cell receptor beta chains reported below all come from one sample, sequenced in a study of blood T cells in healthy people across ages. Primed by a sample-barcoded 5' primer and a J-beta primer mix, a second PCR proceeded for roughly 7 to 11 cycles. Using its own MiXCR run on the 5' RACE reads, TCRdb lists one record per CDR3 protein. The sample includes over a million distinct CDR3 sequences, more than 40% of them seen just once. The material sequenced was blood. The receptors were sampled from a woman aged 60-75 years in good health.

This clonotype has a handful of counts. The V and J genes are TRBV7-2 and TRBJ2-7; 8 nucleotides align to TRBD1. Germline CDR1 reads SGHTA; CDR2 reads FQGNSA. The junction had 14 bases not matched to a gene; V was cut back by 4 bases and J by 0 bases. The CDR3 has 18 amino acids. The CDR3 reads CASSSQHLWTGPSYEQYF. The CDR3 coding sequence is TGTGCCAGCAGCTCTCAACACCTATGGACAGGGCCCTCCTACGAGCAGTACTTC. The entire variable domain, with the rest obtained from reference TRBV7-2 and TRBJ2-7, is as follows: GAGVSQSPSNKVTEKGKDVELRCDPISGHTALYWYRQSLGQGLEFLIYFQGNSAPDKSGLPSDRFSAERTGGSVSTLTIQRTQQEDSAVYLCASSSQHLWTGPSYEQYFGPGTRLTVT.

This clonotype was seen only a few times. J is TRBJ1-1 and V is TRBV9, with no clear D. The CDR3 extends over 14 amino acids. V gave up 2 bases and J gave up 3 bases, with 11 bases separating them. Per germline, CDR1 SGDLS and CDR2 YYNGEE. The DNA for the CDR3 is TGTGCCAGCAGCGTTGCTGGGGAAGACACTGAAGCTTTCTTT. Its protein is CASSVAGEDTEAFF.

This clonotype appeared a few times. The CDR3 DNA reads as TGCGCCAGCTCAATGGACGTCACTAACCAAGAGACCCAGTACTTC. Its translation: CASSMDVTNQETQYF. V is TRBV5-1 and J is TRBJ2-5; unclear D gene. The CDR3 is 15 residues long. V was shortened by 7 bases and J by 0 bases, with 16 bases between the two germline ends. Germline V gives CDR1 SGHRS, CDR2 YFSETQ.

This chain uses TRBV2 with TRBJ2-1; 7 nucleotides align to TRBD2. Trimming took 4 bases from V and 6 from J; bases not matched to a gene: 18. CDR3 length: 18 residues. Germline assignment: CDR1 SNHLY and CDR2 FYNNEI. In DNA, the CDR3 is TGTGCCAGCAGTGTTCAGGACTTCGGAGCGGGACTACGCAATGAGCAGTTCTTC. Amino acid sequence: CASSVQDFGAGLRNEQFF.

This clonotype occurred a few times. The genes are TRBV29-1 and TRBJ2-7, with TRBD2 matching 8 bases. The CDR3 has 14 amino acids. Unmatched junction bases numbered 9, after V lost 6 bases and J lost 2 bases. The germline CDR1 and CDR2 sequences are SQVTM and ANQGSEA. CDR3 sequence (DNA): TGCAGCGTGGGGTTAGCGGGAACTCCCTACGAGCAGTACTTC. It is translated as CSVGLAGTPYEQYF.

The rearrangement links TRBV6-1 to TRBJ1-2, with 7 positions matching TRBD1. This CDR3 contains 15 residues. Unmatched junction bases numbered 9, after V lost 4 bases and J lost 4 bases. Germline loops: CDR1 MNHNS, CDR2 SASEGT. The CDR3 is CASSAARTGLYGYTF. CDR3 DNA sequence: TGTGCCAGCAGTGCCGCCCGGACAGGCCTCTATGGCTACACCTTC.

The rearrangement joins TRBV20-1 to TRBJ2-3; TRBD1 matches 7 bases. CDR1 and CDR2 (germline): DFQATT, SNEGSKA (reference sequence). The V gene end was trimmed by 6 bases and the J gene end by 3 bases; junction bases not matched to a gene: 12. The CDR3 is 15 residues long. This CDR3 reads CSATRTGQTTDTQYF. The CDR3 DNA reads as TGCAGTGCAACCCGGACAGGACAGACAACAGATACGCAGTATTTT.

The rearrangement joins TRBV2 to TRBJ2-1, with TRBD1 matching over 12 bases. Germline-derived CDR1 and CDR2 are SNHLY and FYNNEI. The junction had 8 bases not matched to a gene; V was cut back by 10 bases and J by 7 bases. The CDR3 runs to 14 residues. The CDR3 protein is CATLGTGGKNEQFF. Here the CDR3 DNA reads TGTGCCACCCTAGGGACAGGGGGCAAGAATGAGCAGTTCTTC.

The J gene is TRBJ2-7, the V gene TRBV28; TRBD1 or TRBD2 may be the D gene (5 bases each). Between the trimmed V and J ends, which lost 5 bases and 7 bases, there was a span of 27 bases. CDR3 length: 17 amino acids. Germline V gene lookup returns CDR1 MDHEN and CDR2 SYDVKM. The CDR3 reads CASSLPSGAGSYNEQYF. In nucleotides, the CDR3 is TGTGCCAGCAGTCTTCCTTCCGGGGCAGGCTCCTACAATGAGCAGTACTTC.

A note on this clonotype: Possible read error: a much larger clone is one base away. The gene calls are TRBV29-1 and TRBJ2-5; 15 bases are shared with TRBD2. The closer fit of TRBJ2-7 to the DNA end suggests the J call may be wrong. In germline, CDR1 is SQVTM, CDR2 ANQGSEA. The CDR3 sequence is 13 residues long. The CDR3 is CSVKGLAGGEQYF. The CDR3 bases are TGCAGCGTTAAGGGACTAGCGGGAGGCGAGCAGTACTTC.

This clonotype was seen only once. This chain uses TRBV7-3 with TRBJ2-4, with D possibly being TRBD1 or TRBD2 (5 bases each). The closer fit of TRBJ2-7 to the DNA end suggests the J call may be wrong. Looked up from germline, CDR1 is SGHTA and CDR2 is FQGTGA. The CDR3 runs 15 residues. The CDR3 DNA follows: TGTGCCAGCACTTTTAGCCCGGGACGGGGCTACGAGCAGTACTTC. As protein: CASTFSPGRGYEQYF.

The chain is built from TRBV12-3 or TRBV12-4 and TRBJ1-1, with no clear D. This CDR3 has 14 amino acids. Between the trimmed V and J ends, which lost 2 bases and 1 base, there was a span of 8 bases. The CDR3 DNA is TGTGCCAGCAGTTTAACCGCACCGAACACTGAAGCTTTCTTT. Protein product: CASSLTAPNTEAFF.